This T cell receptor (beta chain) is drawn from a study of blood T cell repertoires in COVID-19 (dated by TCRdb to the early 2020s). Turning to the overall study: Samples from collaborators originated in the United States, Italy and Spain and spanned both the acute and convalescent phases of COVID-19. The material from the prospective study consisted of cDNA or gDNA derived from T cells, B-cell-depleted T cells, or PBMCs. Deeply sampled blood TCRbeta repertoires from subjects exposed to, actively infected with, or recovered from COVID-19 were included in the dataset. The repertoires were released in a freely available public database meant as a resource for research on the immune response to SARS-CoV-2. Samples came from the ongoing ImmuneRACE study (first 160 participants) plus 1,254 subjects from 6 global collaborators. A de-identified subject ID, COVID-19 status, age in years and sex were almost always included in the sample metadata. Where available, HLA class I and class II types were obtained from metadata supplied by the sample provider rather than from assay-based typing. Findings and caveats that apply to the study as a whole: The amount of clinical and demographic metadata varied by source and participant and was provided uncurated.

The CDR3 runs 14 residues from the cysteine to the phenylalanine. The sequence is cut down to CDR3 DNA, 42 bases in frame from base 1. V and J are truncated by 1 base and 11 bases respectively, leaving an intervening sequence of 15 bases. Sequences LGHDT (CDR1) and YNNKEL (CDR2) are obtained from the germline V gene (reference sequence). The immunoSEQ Assay, a bias-controlled multiplex PCR, was used to amplify TCRbeta CDR3 regions from genomic DNA. Processing in the source paper ran as follows. The number of nucleated cells in each sample was estimated from the amplification of reference gene primers within the assay. To quantify the absolute abundance of each unique TCRbeta CDR3 rearrangement, sequence reads were collapsed and filtered. For each sample, productive Simpson clonality was calculated by taking the square root of Simpson's diversity index across productive rearrangements. TCRdb stores this immuneACCESS table with in-frame sequences only. Part of the clones is absent; in the studies checked, under half of the shortfall reflects unresolved V genes, and no reason is known for the rest. V, J and clone size were drawn from that table, and D and trimming were deduced from the DNA. Here the sample has 150,000 or so clones; 91% occur a single time. The leading ten clones occupy 0.55% of the sample.

Remarks on this clone: Its antigen specificity is not known. The input lacks base qualities; no much larger clone sits a single base away.

Whole blood was collected in K2EDTA tubes by collaborating institutions according to the institutions' own protocols. For TCRbeta analysis, collaborator samples were shipped as frozen whole blood, as isolated PBMCs, or as DNA extracted from either sample type. Sequenced sample: peripheral blood. This TCR derives from a man in his fifties or sixties with acute or convalescent COVID-19. This receptor chain uses TRBV3-1 (or the pseudogene TRBV3-2) and TRBJ1-5; D gene: possibly TRBD1, on 6 matching bases. In nucleotides, the sequence is TGTGCCAGCAGCCAAGGGACAGCTAAATCGGCCCAGCATTTT. It is translated as CASSQGTAKSAQHF.